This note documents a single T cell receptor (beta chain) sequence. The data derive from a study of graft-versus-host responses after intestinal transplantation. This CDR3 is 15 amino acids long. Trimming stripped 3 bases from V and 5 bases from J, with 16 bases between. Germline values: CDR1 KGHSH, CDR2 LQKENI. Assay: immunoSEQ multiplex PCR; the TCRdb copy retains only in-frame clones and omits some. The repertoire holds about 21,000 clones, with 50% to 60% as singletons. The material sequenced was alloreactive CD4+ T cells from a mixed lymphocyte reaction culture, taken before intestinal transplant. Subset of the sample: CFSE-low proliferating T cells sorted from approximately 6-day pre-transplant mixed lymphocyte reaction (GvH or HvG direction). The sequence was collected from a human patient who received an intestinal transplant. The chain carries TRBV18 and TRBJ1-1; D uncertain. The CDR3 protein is CASSPGVAEGTEAFF. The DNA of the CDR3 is TGTGCCAGCTCACCGGGAGTGGCAGAGGGAACTGAAGCTTTCTTT.